The 7 T cell receptor beta chains listed next were all sequenced from one sample in a study of blood T cell repertoires in COVID-19. The repertoire was sequenced with immunoSEQ multiplex PCR; TCRdb's copy has only in-frame clones and lacks some. The table shows approximately 41,000 clones, with about 88% occurring only once. Sequencing used peripheral blood. These receptors were obtained from a human donor in a cohort sampled during active COVID-19.

V usage is TRBV5-1 and J usage is TRBJ1-1; D is unresolved. The CDR3 totals 13 residues. Germline V gene data show CDR1 as SGHRS and CDR2 as YFSETQ. V was pared by 0 bases and J by 1 base, with 4 bases between. The CDR3: CASSLDWNTEAFF. The CDR3 DNA is TGCGCCAGCAGCTTGGACTGGAACACTGAAGCTTTCTTT.

The CDR3 loop reads CASSSPTALKLAKNIQYF. For the CDR3, the DNA is TGTGCCAGCAGTTCCCCGACAGCTTTAAAGCTAGCCAAAAACATTCAGTACTTC. The V gene is TRBV28, the J gene TRBJ2-4; possible D gene TRBD1, 5 bases. Trimming shortened V by 4 bases and J by 0 bases, and 19 bases separated the two germline ends. Germline V gene sequence: CDR1 MDHEN, CDR2 SYDVKM. The CDR3 sequence is 18 residues long.

In DNA form, the CDR3 reads TGCAGCGTTGGACAGGGGGCGAAGGGAGCTTTCTTT. Residues: CSVGQGAKGAFF. The chain employs TRBV29-1 and TRBJ1-1; TRBD1 matches 10 bases. Losses at the gene ends were 4 bases for V and 10 bases for J; bases not matched to a gene: 6. The CDR3 length is 12 residues. Germline loops: CDR1 SQVTM, CDR2 ANQGSEA.

The V and J genes are TRBV5-6 and TRBJ2-3; 7 bases match TRBD1. Per the germline V gene, CDR1 is SGHDT and CDR2 is YYEEEE. V shed 2 bases and J 2 bases; nucleotides not matched to a gene: 8. The CDR3 sequence is 16 residues long. CDR3 nucleotide sequence: TGTGCCAGCAGCTTCTTCTCGACAGGGACCACAGATACGCAGTATTTT. Residues: CASSFFSTGTTDTQYF. Full variable domain (outside the CDR3, taken from reference TRBV5-6 and TRBJ2-3): DAGVTQSPTHLIKTRGQQVTLRCSPKSGHDTVSWYQQALGQGPQFIFQYYEEEERQRGNFPDRFSGHQFPNYSSELNVNALLLGDSALYLCASSFFSTGTTDTQYFGPGTRLTVL.

This sequence joins TRBV11-3 and TRBJ2-7; TRBD1 matches 7 bases. The length of the CDR3 is 14 residues. Unmatched junction bases numbered 2, after V lost 0 bases and J lost 3 bases. Germline V gives CDR1 SGHNT, CDR2 YENEEA. The CDR3: CASSLDRDSYEQYF. CDR3 bases: TGTGCCAGCAGCTTAGATCGGGACAGCTACGAGCAGTACTTC.

V gene TRBV5-1 combines with J gene TRBJ1-5, with 7 bases that match TRBD1. With V trimmed by 4 bases and J by 4 bases, 5 bases remained unmatched. The CDR3 has 14 residues. CDR1 is SGHRS, CDR2 YFSETQ, per germline. The CDR3 nucleotides read TGCGCCAGCAGCCCGACAGGGTCAAATCAGCCCCAGCATTTT. Its protein is CASSPTGSNQPQHF.

The chain carries TRBV2 and TRBJ1-1; 12 positions match TRBD1. The CDR3 spans 18 residues. Germline trimming cut 7 bases from V and 0 bases from J; bases unmatched to any gene: 12. Germline V gene data show CDR1 as SNHLY and CDR2 as FYNNEI. The CDR3 loop is CASNWGQGAGGMNTEAFF. In DNA form, the CDR3 reads TGTGCCAGCAATTGGGGACAGGGGGCAGGAGGGATGAACACTGAAGCTTTCTTT.